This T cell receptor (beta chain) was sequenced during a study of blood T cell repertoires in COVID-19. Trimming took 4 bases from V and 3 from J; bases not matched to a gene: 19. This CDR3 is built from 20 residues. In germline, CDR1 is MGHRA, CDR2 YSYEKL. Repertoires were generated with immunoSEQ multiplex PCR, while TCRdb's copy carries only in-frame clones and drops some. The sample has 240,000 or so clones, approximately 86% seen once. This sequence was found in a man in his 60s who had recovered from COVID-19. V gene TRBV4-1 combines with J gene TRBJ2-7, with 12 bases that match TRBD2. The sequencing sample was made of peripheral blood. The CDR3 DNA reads TGCGCCAGCAGCCGGGAACATGGACTAGCGGGGACCCCCGGGCTCTACGAGCAGTACTTC. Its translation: CASSREHGLAGTPGLYEQYF.